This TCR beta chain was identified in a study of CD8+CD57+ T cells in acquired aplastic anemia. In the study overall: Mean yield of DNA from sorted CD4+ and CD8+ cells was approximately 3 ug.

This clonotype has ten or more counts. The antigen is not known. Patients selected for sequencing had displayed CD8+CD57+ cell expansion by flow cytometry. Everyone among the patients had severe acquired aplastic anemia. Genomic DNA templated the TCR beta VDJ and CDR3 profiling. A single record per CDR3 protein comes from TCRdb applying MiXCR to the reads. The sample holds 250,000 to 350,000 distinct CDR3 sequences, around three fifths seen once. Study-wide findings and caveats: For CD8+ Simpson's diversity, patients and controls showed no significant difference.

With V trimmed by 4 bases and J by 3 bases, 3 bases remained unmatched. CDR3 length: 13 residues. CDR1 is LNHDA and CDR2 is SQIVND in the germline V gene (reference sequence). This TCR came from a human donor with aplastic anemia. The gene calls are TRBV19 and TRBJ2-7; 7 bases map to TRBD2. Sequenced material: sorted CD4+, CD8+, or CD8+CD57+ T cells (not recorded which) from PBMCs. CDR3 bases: TGTGCCAGTAGTACTGGCGGGAGCTACGAGCAGTACTTC. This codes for CASSTGGSYEQYF.